The 2 T cell receptor beta chains reported below all come from one sample, sequenced in a study of lymphopenia after photon versus proton radiotherapy. Sequencing used immunoSEQ multiplex PCR; TCRdb keeps in-frame clones, though not all of them. The repertoire includes 150,000 to 200,000 clones, 88% of them detected once, and approximately 4.8% sits in the top ten. Source: peripheral blood, taken from a patient treated with photon-based radiotherapy. The receptors here all came from a man aged 45-60 years with gastric cancer.

The chain recombines TRBV7-9 with TRBJ2-1; tentative D call: TRBD2 (5 bases). This CDR3 has 14 residues. V gave up 1 base and J gave up 7 bases, with 11 bases separating them. Germline values: CDR1 SEHNR, CDR2 FQNEAQ (reference sequence). Here the CDR3 reads CASSLEGTGNEQFF. In nucleotides, the CDR3 is TGTGCCAGCAGCTTAGAGGGAACGGGGAATGAGCAGTTCTTC.

The V gene is TRBV9, the J gene TRBJ2-3; D unclear. V lost 0 bases and J lost 0, with 8 bases in between. Germline V gene sequence: CDR1 SGDLS, CDR2 YYNGEE. This CDR3 has 15 amino acids. CDR3 residues: CASSVVPGSTDTQYF. The CDR3 DNA reads as TGTGCCAGCAGCGTAGTACCCGGGAGCACAGATACGCAGTATTTT.